Presented here are 7 T cell receptor beta chains from one specimen sequenced in a study of blood T cell repertoires in COVID-19. TCRdb's table, derived via immunoSEQ multiplex PCR, lists solely in-frame clones and lacks some. The repertoire holds hundreds of thousands of clones, with 83% as singletons. The sample comprised PBMCs or T cells enriched from blood (not recorded which). These receptors were collected from a woman aged 40 to 50 who had been exposed to COVID-19.

V is TRBV5-8 and J is TRBJ1-3, with D possibly being TRBD1 (5 bases). Trimming removed 9 bases from V and 0 bases from J, with 19 bases in between. Germline CDR1 reads SGHTS; CDR2 reads YDEGEE. The CDR3 has 16 residues. In DNA form, the CDR3 reads TGTGCCACCTCAGCTTGGGGCCGGAACTCTGGAAACACCATATATTTT. As protein: CATSAWGRNSGNTIYF.

This sequence joins TRBV6-1 and TRBJ2-2, with a weak D call TRBD1 (6 bases). The CDR3 contains 13 residues. Deletions cut 3 bases from V and 13 bases from J, with 15 bases between. Germline assignment: CDR1 MNHNS and CDR2 SASEGT. The CDR3 DNA follows: TGTGCCAGCAGTGATGGGGACACTGGAGCGCTGTTTTTT. Encoded protein: CASSDGDTGALFF.

V and J are TRBV3-1 (or the pseudogene TRBV3-2) and TRBJ1-2; the D is unclear. Per germline, CDR1 LGHDT and CDR2 YNNKEL (reference sequence). The ends were cut back, 1 base at V and 8 bases at J, with 14 bases in the middle. The CDR3 loop spans 14 amino acids. CDR3 DNA sequence: TGTGCCAGCAGCCAAGTGAGACTCCGAAGGGGCTACACCTTC. Its translation: CASSQVRLRRGYTF.

This clone came up a few times. V gene TRBV11-2 combines with J gene TRBJ2-7; tentatively, D is TRBD1 (5 bases). CDR1 is SGHAT, CDR2 FQNNGV, per germline. The CDR3 covers 13 residues. V was shortened by 2 bases and J by 10 bases, with 15 bases between the two germline ends. CDR3 protein: CASSLKQMGPQYF. The CDR3 DNA is TGTGCCAGCAGCTTAAAACAGATGGGGCCCCAGTACTTC.

DNA for the CDR3: TGTGCCAGCAGCCCCCCGGGAGTAGGGGGCAGGGCCCAGTACTTC. It specifies CASSPPGVGGRAQYF. The chain has TRBV7-9 and TRBJ2-5, with D possibly being TRBD1 (7 bases). This CDR3 comprises 15 residues. V gave up 5 bases and J gave up 9 bases, with 22 bases separating them. Germline V CDR1 and CDR2: SEHNR, FQNEAQ (reference sequence). Supplemented by reference TRBV7-9 and TRBJ2-5, the full variable domain reads DTGVSQNPRHKITKRGQNVTFRCDPISEHNRLYWYRQTLGQGPEFLTYFQNEAQLEKSRLLSDRFSAERPKGSFSTLEIQRTEQGDSAMYLCASSPPGVGGRAQYFGPGTRLLVL.

The V call is TRBV2, the J call TRBJ1-2; the match to TRBD1 covers 7 bases. The CDR3 loop spans 15 amino acids. Germline-derived CDR1 and CDR2 are SNHLY and FYNNEI. The V segment lost 6 bases and the J segment 1 base; nucleotides outside the gene matches: 8. The CDR3 loop is CASRPDGQDNYGYTF. As DNA, the CDR3 is TGTGCCAGCAGACCAGACGGACAGGATAACTATGGCTACACCTTC.

The CDR3: CASRTGRGSNTEAFF. CDR3 nucleotide sequence: TGTGCCAGCAGAACAGGGAGGGGATCAAACACTGAAGCTTTCTTT. J is TRBJ1-1 and V is TRBV28; a possible D gene is TRBD1 (6 bases). The germline V gene has CDR1 MDHEN and CDR2 SYDVKM. V was shortened by 6 bases and J by 2 bases, with 16 bases between the two germline ends. The CDR3 has 15 residues.